Shown below are 27 T cell receptor beta chains from a single sample sequenced in a study of control samples from healthy donors and cancer patients. The method was immunoSEQ multiplex PCR; TCRdb's version includes in-frame clones alone and lacks a portion of them. The profile shows 150,000 to 200,000 clones, around nine tenths of them singletons. Material for sequencing was blood. These receptors were taken from a man aged 25-45 years in good health.

The rearrangement joins TRBV6-5 to TRBJ2-3, with TRBD1 as a possible D gene (6 bases). The V end was cut by 8 bases, the J end by 8 bases, with 11 bases between. The length of the CDR3 is 11 residues. CDR1 is MNHEY and CDR2 is SVGAGI in the germline V gene. The CDR3 loop is CASGRGATQYF. In nucleotides, the CDR3 is TGTGCCAGCGGCAGGGGAGCTACGCAGTATTTT.

The chain uses TRBV7-9 and TRBJ2-5; 15 bases line up with TRBD2. With 6 bases clipped from V and 5 bases from J, the junction kept 13 bases outside the gene matches. The CDR3 is 18 amino acids. The germline V gene encodes CDR1 SEHNR and CDR2 FQNEAQ (reference sequence). Here the CDR3 reads CASSWTSGRVIYKETQYF. The CDR3 DNA follows: TGTGCCAGCAGTTGGACTAGCGGGAGGGTGATATATAAGGAGACCCAGTACTTC.

This clone was found once. This chain joins TRBV6-5 and TRBJ2-3; TRBD2 matches 13 bases. Germline V lookup: CDR1 MNHEY, CDR2 SVGAGI. V shed 4 bases and J 2 bases; nucleotides not matched to a gene: 3. The CDR3 consists of 16 residues. CDR3 sequence (DNA): TGTGCCAGCAGTTGGGGGACTAGCGGGAACACAGATACGCAGTATTTT. It translates to CASSWGTSGNTDTQYF.

V gene TRBV9 combines with J gene TRBJ2-3, with D unclear. This CDR3 comprises 12 residues. Germline lookup yields CDR1 SGDLS and CDR2 YYNGEE. The germline V and J ends were trimmed by 4 bases and 4 bases, with 7 bases remaining between them. CDR3 bases: TGTGCCAGCAGCTCCTCGGCAGATACGCAGTATTTT. This gives the protein CASSSSADTQYF.

The chain employs TRBV18 and TRBJ1-1, with TRBD1 matching 8 bases. J was trimmed by 1 base and V by 3 bases; bases with no gene match: 7. Germline V gene data show CDR1 as KGHSH and CDR2 as LQKENI. The CDR3 sequence is 16 residues long. CDR3 sequence (DNA): TGTGCCAGCTCACCCCGGACAGGGTCGGGGAACACTGAAGCTTTCTTT. It codes for CASSPRTGSGNTEAFF. Complete variable domain (other parts from reference TRBV18 and TRBJ1-1): NAGVMQNPRHLVRRRGQEARLRCSPMKGHSHVYWYRQLPEEGLKFMVYLQKENIIDESGMPKERFSAEFPKEGPSILRIQQVVRGDSAAYFCASSPRTGSGNTEAFFGQGTRLTVV.

The chain recombines TRBV19 with TRBJ2-7; a possible D gene is TRBD2 (5 bases). The CDR3 consists of 14 residues. CDR1 and CDR2 from the germline V gene are LNHDA and SQIVND (reference sequence). The V gene lost 3 bases and the J gene lost 3 bases, with 12 bases spanning the gap. The CDR3 coding sequence is TGTGCCAGTAGTATGGCGACGGGATTCTACGAGCAGTACTTC. Translating it yields CASSMATGFYEQYF.

The chain uses TRBV27 and TRBJ1-1, with D maybe TRBD1 (5 bases). CDR1 is MNHEY and CDR2 is SMNVEV in the germline V gene (reference sequence). Between the trimmed V and J ends, which lost 1 base and 0 bases, there was a span of 9 bases. This CDR3 contains 15 residues. Written as DNA, the CDR3 is TGTGCCAGCAGTTTATATTGGGGCATGAACACTGAAGCTTTCTTT. This sequence encodes CASSLYWGMNTEAFF.

This clone showed up just once. The chain has TRBV6-6 and TRBJ1-1, with D perhaps matching TRBD1 (5 bases). V was shortened by 4 bases and J by 3 bases, with 12 bases between the two germline ends. The CDR3 loop spans 14 amino acids. CDR1 is MNHNY and CDR2 is SVGAGI in the germline V gene (reference sequence). CDR3 nucleotide sequence: TGTGCCAGCAGTTCTAGGGGCAGGTACACTGAAGCTTTCTTT. Translating it yields CASSSRGRYTEAFF.

J is TRBJ1-4 and V is TRBV6-5; D unclear. The CDR3 loop spans 15 amino acids. Trimming left V 7 bases short and J 5 bases short, with 17 bases between. CDR1 is MNHEY, CDR2 SVGAGI, per germline. The CDR3 coding sequence is TGTGCCAGCACCAAGGGAGTCGGACGAAATGAAAAACTGTTTTTT. This translates into CASTKGVGRNEKLFF.

CDR3 in DNA: TGTGCCAGCAGTTACGGCGATGGTTCACCCCTCCACTTT. It yields the protein CASSYGDGSPLHF. The rearrangement joins TRBV6-2 or TRBV6-3 to TRBJ1-6; the D is unclear. Trimming took off 2 bases at V and 9 bases at J, with 8 bases between the two ends. The CDR3 has 13 amino acids. Germline CDR1 is MNHEY and CDR2 is SVGEGT.

A word on this clone: At one end, the junction sequence differs from germline, possibly due to a read error. The rearrangement joins TRBV6-6 to TRBJ2-3, with 13 positions matching TRBD2. In germline, CDR1 is MNHNY, CDR2 SVGAGI (reference sequence). This CDR3 has 18 residues. CDR3 protein: CASSLRTSGGPSIDTQYF. Here the CDR3 DNA reads TGTGCCAGCAGTCTCCGGACTAGCGGGGGCCCTAGCATAGATACGCAGTATTTT.

V is TRBV5-1 and J is TRBJ2-5; a weak D match, TRBD1 (6 bases). Germline CDR1 is SGHRS and CDR2 is YFSETQ. V lost 6 bases and J lost 0, with 12 bases in between. The length of the CDR3 is 14 residues. CDR3 residues: CASTPGTHQETQYF. As DNA, the CDR3 is TGCGCCAGCACCCCCGGGACACACCAAGAGACCCAGTACTTC. Using reference TRBV5-1 and TRBJ2-5 for the parts outside the CDR3, the full variable domain is KAGVTQTPRYLIKTRGQQVTLSCSPISGHRSVSWYQQTPGQGLQFLFEYFSETQRNKGNFPGRFSGRQFSNSRSEMNVSTLELGDSALYLCASTPGTHQETQYFGPGTRLLVL.

There are a few counts of this clone. This sequence joins TRBV4-1 and TRBJ2-1; possibly TRBD1 or TRBD2 for D (5 bases each). Trimming took off 1 base at V and 9 bases at J, with 10 bases between the two ends. Germline lookup yields CDR1 MGHRA and CDR2 YSYEKL. CDR3 length: 13 residues. CDR3 region: CASSQVWGSEQFF. The CDR3 nucleotides are TGCGCCAGCAGCCAAGTCTGGGGGAGTGAGCAGTTCTTC.

In its sample, this clone was seen once. This chain uses TRBV28 with TRBJ1-1, with a possible D match to TRBD1 (5 bases). The CDR3 sequence is 13 residues long. V gave up 10 bases and J gave up 4 bases, with 16 bases separating them. Germline CDR1 and CDR2: MDHEN and SYDVKM. The DNA for the CDR3 is TGTGCCATCTGGGGTAGGGGAGGCACTGAAGCTTTCTTT. Its translation: CAIWGRGGTEAFF. Complete variable domain (other parts from reference TRBV28 and TRBJ1-1): DVKVTQSSRYLVKRTGEKVFLECVQDMDHENMFWYRQDPGLGLRLIYFSYDVKMKEKGDIPEGYSVSREKKERFSLILESASTNQTSMYLCAIWGRGGTEAFFGQGTRLTVV.

This chain connects TRBV2 to TRBJ1-2; D perhaps matches TRBD1 (6 bases). The CDR3 has 12 residues. The V and J ends lost 5 bases and 8 bases respectively, with 12 bases between them. The germline V gene has CDR1 SNHLY and CDR2 FYNNEI. In nucleotides, the CDR3 is TGTGCCAGCAGTCCACAGGGTCCGGGCTACACCTTC. Translated, it gives CASSPQGPGYTF.

The CDR3 is CASSDRSTIYF. In DNA form, the CDR3 reads TGTGCCAGCAGTGACAGATCCACCATATATTTT. The chain links TRBV2 to TRBJ1-3; D remains unclear. Trimming shortened V by 3 bases and J by 9 bases, and 6 bases separated the two germline ends. CDR1 and CDR2 (germline): SNHLY, FYNNEI. The CDR3 is made up of 11 amino acids.

V and J are TRBV9 and TRBJ1-6; 9 nucleotides line up with TRBD1. CDR1 is SGDLS, CDR2 YYNGEE, per germline. The CDR3 loop spans 15 amino acids. After removal of 5 bases from V and 7 bases from J, the junction contained 7 bases not matched to a gene. The CDR3 coding sequence is TGTGCCAGCAGGTCCACCGGGACAGGGAATTCACCCCTCCACTTT. It is translated as CASRSTGTGNSPLHF.

This clone was found once. The chain has TRBV9 and TRBJ1-5; D uncertain. The germline V and J ends were trimmed by 5 bases and 5 bases, with 11 bases remaining between them. The CDR3 contains 13 residues. Germline V gene lookup returns CDR1 SGDLS and CDR2 YYNGEE. CDR3 DNA: TGTGCCAGCAGTGCCTCACCCGATCAGCCCCAGCATTTT. It yields the protein CASSASPDQPQHF.

The chain links TRBV27 to TRBJ2-7, with 8 positions matching TRBD1. The J segment lost 2 bases and the V segment lost 2 bases, leaving 2 bases of the junction unmatched. CDR1 and CDR2 (germline): MNHEY, SMNVEV (reference sequence). The CDR3 runs to 14 residues. CDR3 sequence (DNA): TGTGCCAGCAGTTTACAGGGGGCTACCTACGAGCAGTACTTC. Its translation is CASSLQGATYEQYF.

The V and J genes are TRBV5-1 and TRBJ2-2; 7 bases line up with TRBD1. CDR1 and CDR2 from the germline V gene are SGHRS and YFSETQ. With V trimmed by 4 bases and J by 2 bases, 5 bases remained unmatched. The CDR3 contains 15 residues. The CDR3 region is CASSNDRVNTGELFF. Here the CDR3 DNA reads TGCGCCAGCAGCAACGACAGGGTAAACACCGGGGAGCTGTTTTTT.

This clone has a single count. The chain employs TRBV5-1 and TRBJ1-5, with a possible D match to TRBD1 (5 bases). V was pared by 4 bases and J by 0 bases, with 8 bases between. From germline, CDR1 is SGHRS and CDR2 YFSETQ. This CDR3 region has 14 residues. DNA of the CDR3: TGCGCCAGCAGCCCCGACAGTAGCAATCAGCCCCAGCATTTT. Encoded protein: CASSPDSSNQPQHF.

For the CDR3, the DNA is TGCGCCAGCAGCCTCGGGGGGGCCGGGCTGGCTGAAGCTTTCTTT. This translates into CASSLGGAGLAEAFF. This chain connects TRBV5-1 to TRBJ1-1, with D perhaps matching TRBD1 (6 bases). The CDR3 runs to 15 residues. The V end was cut by 4 bases, the J end by 6 bases, with 19 bases between. The germline V gene has CDR1 SGHRS and CDR2 YFSETQ.

The V gene is TRBV4-3, the J gene TRBJ2-7, with a possible D match to TRBD2 (5 bases). Germline-derived CDR1 and CDR2 are LGHNA and YSLEER. The germline V and J ends were trimmed by 4 bases and 7 bases, with 26 bases remaining between them. CDR3 length equals 17 residues. CDR3 DNA sequence: TGCGCCAGCAGCCGGCGAGGGTCCTCAGGAGTGTGGCTAGAGCAGTACTTC. Encoded protein: CASSRRGSSGVWLEQYF.

The chain combines TRBV18 with TRBJ2-1; 7 nucleotides line up with TRBD1. The CDR3 spans 14 residues. V dropped 4 bases and J dropped 12; count of bases not matched to a gene: 12. Per germline, CDR1 KGHSH and CDR2 LQKENI. In DNA, the CDR3 is TGTGCCAGCTCACGGACAGGCTACAATGATTGGCAGTTCTTC. Residues: CASSRTGYNDWQFF. Drawing the rest from reference TRBV18 and TRBJ2-1, the complete variable domain is NAGVMQNPRHLVRRRGQEARLRCSPMKGHSHVYWYRQLPEEGLKFMVYLQKENIIDESGMPKERFSAEFPKEGPSILRIQQVVRGDSAAYFCASSRTGYNDWQFFGPGTRLTVL.

This clone occurred a few times. The chain joins TRBV6-2 or TRBV6-3 to TRBJ2-3; TRBD2 matches at 15 bases. The length of the CDR3 is 16 residues. Losses at the gene ends were 2 bases for V and 4 bases for J; bases not matched to a gene: 1. The germline gives CDR1 MNHEY, CDR2 SVGEGT. CDR3 protein: CASSYRTSGRADTQYF. For the CDR3, the DNA is TGTGCCAGCAGTTACCGGACTAGCGGGAGGGCAGATACGCAGTATTTT.

The rearrangement joins TRBV11-2 to TRBJ1-3; D is unresolved. Germline V gives CDR1 SGHAT, CDR2 FQNNGV. Trimming took 2 bases from V and 0 from J, leaving 8 bases between them. The CDR3 length is 15 residues. CDR3 residues: CASSLYESSGNTIYF. CDR3 bases: TGTGCCAGCAGCTTATATGAAAGCTCTGGAAACACCATATATTTT.

This chain connects TRBV5-1 to TRBJ1-2; a possible D gene is TRBD1 (5 bases). CDR1 and CDR2 from the germline V gene are SGHRS and YFSETQ. The V and J ends lost 0 bases and 4 bases respectively, with 7 bases between them. The CDR3 contains 13 residues. The CDR3 reads CASSLDGGYGYTF. The CDR3 nucleotides are TGCGCCAGCAGCTTGGATGGGGGCTATGGCTACACCTTC.